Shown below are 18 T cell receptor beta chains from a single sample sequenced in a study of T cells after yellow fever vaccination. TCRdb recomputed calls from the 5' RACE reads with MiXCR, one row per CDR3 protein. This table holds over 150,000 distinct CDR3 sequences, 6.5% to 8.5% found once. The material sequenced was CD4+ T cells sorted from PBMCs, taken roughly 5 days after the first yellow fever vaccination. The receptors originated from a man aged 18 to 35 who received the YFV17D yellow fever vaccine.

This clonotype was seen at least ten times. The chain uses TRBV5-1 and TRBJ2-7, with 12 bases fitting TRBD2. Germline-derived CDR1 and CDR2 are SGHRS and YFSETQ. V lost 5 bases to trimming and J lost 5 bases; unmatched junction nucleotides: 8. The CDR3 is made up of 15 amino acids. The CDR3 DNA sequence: TGCGCCAGCAGTCCACTAGCGGGGGGAACCCACGAGCAGTACGTC. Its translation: CASSPLAGGTHEQYV.

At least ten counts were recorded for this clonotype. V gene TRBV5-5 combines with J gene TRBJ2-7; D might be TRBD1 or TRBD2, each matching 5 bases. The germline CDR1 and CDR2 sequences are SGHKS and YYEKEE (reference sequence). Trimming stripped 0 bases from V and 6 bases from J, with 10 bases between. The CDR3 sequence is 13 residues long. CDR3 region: CASSLVGEFEQYF. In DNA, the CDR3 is TGTGCCAGCAGCTTGGTGGGGGAATTCGAGCAGTACTTC.

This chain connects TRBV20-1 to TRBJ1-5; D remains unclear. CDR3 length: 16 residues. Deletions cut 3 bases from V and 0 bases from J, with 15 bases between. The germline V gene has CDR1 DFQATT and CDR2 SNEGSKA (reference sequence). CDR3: CSASPYGVASNQPQHF. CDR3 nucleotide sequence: TGCAGTGCTAGCCCCTATGGGGTAGCTAGCAATCAGCCCCAGCATTTT.

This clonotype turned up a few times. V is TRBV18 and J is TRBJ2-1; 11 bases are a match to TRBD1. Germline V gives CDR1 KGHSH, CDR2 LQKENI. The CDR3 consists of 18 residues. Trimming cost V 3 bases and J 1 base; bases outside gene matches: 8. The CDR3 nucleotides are TGTGCCAGCTCACCGAACGGACAGGGGGCGACATCCTACAATGAGCAGTTCTTC. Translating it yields CASSPNGQGATSYNEQFF.

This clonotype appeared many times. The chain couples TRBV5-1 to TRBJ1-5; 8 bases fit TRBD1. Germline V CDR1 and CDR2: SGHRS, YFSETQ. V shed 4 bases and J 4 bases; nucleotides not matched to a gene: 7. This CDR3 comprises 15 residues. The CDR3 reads CASSASGGRNQPQHF. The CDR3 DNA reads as TGCGCCAGCAGCGCGTCAGGGGGCCGGAATCAGCCCCAGCATTTT.

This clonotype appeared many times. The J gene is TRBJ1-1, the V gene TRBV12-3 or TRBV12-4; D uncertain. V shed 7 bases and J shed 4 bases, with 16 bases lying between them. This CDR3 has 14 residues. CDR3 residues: CASKLDPRSTEAFF. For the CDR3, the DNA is TGTGCCAGCAAACTAGACCCCCGGAGCACTGAAGCTTTCTTT.

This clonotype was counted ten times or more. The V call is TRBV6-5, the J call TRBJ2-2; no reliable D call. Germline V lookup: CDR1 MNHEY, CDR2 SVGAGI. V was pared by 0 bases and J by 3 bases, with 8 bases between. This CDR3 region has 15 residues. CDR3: CASSYSDIYTGELFF. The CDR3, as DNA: TGTGCCAGCAGTTACTCAGACATTTACACCGGGGAGCTGTTTTTT.

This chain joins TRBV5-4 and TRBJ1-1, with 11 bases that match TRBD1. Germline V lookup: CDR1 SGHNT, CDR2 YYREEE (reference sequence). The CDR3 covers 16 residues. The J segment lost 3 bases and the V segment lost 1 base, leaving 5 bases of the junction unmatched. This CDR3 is CASSLRPGQGDTEAFF. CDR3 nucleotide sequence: TGTGCCAGCAGCTTGCGACCGGGACAGGGGGACACTGAAGCTTTCTTT.

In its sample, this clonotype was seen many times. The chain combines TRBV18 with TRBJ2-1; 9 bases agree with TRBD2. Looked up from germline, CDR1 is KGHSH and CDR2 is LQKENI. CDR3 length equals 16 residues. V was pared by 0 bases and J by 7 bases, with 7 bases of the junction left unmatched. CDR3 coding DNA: TGTGCCAGCTCACCACCCTCTAGCGGGGCCAGTAATGAGCAGTTCTTC. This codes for CASSPPSSGASNEQFF.

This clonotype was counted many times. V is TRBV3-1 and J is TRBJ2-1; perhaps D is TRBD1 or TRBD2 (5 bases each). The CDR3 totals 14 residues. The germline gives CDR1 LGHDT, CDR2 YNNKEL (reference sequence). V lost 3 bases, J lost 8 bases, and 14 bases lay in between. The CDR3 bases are TGTGCCAGCAGCCATAATTCACGGGACCATGAGCAGTTCTTC. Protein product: CASSHNSRDHEQFF.

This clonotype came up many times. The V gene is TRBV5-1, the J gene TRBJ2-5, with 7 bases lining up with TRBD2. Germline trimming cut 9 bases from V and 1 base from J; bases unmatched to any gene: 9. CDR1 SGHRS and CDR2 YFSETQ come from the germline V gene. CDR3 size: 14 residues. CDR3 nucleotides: TGCGCCACCGCGGGGGAAGGTCCCCAAGAGACCCAGTACTTC. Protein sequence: CATAGEGPQETQYF.

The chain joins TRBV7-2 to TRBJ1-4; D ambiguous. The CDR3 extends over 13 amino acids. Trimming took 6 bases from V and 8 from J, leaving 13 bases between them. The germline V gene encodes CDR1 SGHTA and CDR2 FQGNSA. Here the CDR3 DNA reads TGTGCCAGCAGTTCATCCGGGAACGAAAAACTGTTTTTT. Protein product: CASSSSGNEKLFF. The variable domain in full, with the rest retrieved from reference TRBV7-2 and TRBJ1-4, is GAGVSQSPSNKVTEKGKDVELRCDPISGHTALYWYRQSLGQGLEFLIYFQGNSAPDKSGLPSDRFSAERTGGSVSTLTIQRTQQEDSAVYLCASSSSGNEKLFFGSGTQLSVL.

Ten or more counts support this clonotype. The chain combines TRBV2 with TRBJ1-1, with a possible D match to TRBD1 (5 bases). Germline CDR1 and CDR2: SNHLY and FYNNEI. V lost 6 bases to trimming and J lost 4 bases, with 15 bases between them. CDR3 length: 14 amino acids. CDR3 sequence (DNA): TGTGCCAGCAGCACGCGGCAAAGGGGCACTGAAGCTTTCTTT. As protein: CASSTRQRGTEAFF.

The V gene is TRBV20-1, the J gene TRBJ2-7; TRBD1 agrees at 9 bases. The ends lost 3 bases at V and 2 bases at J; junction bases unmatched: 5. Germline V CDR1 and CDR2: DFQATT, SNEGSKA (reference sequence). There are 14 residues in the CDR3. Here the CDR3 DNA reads TGCAGTGCTAGTCGGCGGACAGGGGCCTACGAGCAGTACTTC. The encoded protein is CSASRRTGAYEQYF.

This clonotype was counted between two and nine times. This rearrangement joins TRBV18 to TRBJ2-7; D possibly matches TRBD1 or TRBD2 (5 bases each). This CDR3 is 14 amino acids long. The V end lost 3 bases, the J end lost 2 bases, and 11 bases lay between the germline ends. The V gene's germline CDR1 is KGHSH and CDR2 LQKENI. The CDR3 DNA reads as TGTGCCAGCTCACCCTGGGACCGGCCCTACGAGCAGTACGTC. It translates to CASSPWDRPYEQYV.

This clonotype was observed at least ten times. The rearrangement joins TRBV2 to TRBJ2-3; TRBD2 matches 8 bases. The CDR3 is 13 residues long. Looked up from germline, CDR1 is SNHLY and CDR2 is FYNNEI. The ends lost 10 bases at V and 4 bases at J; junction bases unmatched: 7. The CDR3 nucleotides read TGTGCCAACCAGCGGGGGTGGGCAGATACGCAGTATTTT. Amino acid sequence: CANQRGWADTQYF.

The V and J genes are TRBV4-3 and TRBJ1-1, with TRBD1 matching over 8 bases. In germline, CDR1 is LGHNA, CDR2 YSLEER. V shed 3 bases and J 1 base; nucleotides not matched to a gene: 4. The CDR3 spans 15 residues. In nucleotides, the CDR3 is TGCGCCAGCAGCCAGAGGGACAGGCCGAACACTGAAGCTTTCTTT. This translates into CASSQRDRPNTEAFF.

CDR3 nucleotide sequence: TGTGCCAGCAGCTTAGCGAATAGCAATCAGCCCCAGCATTTT. Encoded protein: CASSLANSNQPQHF. The chain carries TRBV7-9 and TRBJ1-5; D is unresolved. This CDR3 region has 14 residues. V lost 0 bases and J 0 bases, leaving 3 bases between the germline ends. Germline assignment: CDR1 SEHNR and CDR2 FQNEAQ (reference sequence).